This T cell receptor beta chain emerged from a study of T cells in Graves' hyperthyroidism and ophthalmopathy. The wider study: At initial diagnosis, before any treatment had begun, peripheral blood was obtained. Study-wide findings and caveats: Most thyroid clonotypes that were expanded above 0.001 also turned up in blood.

The germline V gene has CDR1 SGHAT and CDR2 FQNNGV. V lost 1 base to trimming and J lost 2 bases, with 14 bases between them. The CDR3 is 16 residues long. Amplification yielded TCR beta CDR3 regions, with RNA transcripts as the source. Using the HTBI primer set, a first-round RT-PCR was run on the TCR CDR3. TCRdb used MiXCR to reprocess the multiplex PCR reads, holding one entry per CDR3 protein. The top ten clones hold roughly a tenth of a sample with hundreds of thousands of distinct CDR3 sequences, 14% of them seen once. There are many counts of this clonotype. The antigen remains undetermined. If no ophthalmopathy progression occurred within 18 months, Graves' hyperthyroidism was stable. Not enrolled were patients with uncontrolled infection, other autoimmune disease, pregnancy or lactation.

This chain connects TRBV11-2 to TRBJ1-2; D may be TRBD1 (5 bases). The receptor's source is a woman aged 18-29 years with Graves' hyperthyroidism. The source material was blood. The CDR3 here is CASSLVPGAENYGYTF. DNA for the CDR3: TGTGCCAGCAGCTTAGTTCCTGGGGCCGAAAACTATGGCTACACCTTC.